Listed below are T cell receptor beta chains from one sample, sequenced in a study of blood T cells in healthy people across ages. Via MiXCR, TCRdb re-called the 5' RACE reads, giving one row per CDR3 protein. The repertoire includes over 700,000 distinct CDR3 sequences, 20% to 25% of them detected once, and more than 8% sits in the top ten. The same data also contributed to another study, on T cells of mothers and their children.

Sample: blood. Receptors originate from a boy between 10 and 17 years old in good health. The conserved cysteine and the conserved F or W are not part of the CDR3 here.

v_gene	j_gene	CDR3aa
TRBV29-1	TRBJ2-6	SVLTALISGANVLT
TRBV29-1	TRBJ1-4	SALTGAQEKLF
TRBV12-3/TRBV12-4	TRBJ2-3	ASTPPSGGPDTQY
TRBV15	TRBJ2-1	ATSTYRQGAYNEQF
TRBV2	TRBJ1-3	ASSERRGQGLKLGNTIY
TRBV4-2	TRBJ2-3	ASSQTRPQGPDTQY
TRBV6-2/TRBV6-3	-	ASSYSFTEQEYEQY
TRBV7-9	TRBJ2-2	ASVGPTGELF
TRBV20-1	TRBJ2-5	SARVAGELETQY
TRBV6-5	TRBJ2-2	ASSFTRDLRDTGELF
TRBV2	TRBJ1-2	ASSEGTENYGCT
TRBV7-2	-	ASSLRGGGSSYEQY
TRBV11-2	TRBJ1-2	ASYDSRGGGGYT